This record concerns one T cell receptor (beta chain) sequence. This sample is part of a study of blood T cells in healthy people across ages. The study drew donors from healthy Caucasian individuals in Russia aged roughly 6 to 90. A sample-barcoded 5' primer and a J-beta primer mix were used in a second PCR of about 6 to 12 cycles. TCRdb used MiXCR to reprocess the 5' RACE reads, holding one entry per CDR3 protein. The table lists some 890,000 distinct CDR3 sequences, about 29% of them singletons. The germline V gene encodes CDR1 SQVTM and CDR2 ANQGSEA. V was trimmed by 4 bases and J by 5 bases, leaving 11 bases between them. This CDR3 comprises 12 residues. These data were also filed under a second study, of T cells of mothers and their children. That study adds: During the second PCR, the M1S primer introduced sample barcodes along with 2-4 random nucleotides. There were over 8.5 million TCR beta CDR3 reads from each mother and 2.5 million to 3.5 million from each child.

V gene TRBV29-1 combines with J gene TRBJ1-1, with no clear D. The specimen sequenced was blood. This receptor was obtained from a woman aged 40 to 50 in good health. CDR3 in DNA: TGCAGCGTTGTGTGGGATTTGACTGAAGCTTTCTTT. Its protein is CSVVWDLTEAFF.